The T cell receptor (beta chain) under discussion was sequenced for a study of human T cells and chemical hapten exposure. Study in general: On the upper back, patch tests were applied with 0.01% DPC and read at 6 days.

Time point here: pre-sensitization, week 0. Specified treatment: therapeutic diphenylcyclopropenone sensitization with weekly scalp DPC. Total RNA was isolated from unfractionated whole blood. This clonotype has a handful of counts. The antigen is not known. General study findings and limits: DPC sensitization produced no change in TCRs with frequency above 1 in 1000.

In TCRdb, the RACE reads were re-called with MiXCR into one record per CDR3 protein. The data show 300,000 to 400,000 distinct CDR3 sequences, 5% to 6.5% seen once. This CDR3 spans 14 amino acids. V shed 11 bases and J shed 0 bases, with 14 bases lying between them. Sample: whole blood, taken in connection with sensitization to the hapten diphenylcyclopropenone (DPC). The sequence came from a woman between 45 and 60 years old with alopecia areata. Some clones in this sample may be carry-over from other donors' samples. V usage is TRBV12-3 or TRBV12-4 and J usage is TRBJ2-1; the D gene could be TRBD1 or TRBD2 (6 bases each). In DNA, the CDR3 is TGTGCCTCCGGGGGCGGGACCTCCTACAATGAGCAGTTCTTC. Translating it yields CASGGGTSYNEQFF.